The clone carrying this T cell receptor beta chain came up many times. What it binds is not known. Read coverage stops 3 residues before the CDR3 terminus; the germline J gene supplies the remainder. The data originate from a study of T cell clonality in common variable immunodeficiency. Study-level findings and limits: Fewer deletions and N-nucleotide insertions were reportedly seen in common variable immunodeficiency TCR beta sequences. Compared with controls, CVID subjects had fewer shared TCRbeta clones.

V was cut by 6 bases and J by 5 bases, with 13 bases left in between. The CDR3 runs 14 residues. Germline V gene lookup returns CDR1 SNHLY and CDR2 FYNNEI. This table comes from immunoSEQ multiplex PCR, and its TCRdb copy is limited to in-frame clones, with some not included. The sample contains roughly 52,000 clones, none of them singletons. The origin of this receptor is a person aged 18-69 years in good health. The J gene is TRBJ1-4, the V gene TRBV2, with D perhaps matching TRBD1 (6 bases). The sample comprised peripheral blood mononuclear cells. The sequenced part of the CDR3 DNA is TGTGCCAGCAGAGGACAGCTCTTAAATGAAAAA. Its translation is CASRGQLLNEK. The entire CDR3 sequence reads CASRGQLLNEKLFF.